One and the same sample provided the 3 T cell receptor beta chains below, sequenced in a study of blood T cell repertoires in COVID-19. Measured with immunoSEQ multiplex PCR; TCRdb has only the in-frame clones, and not every one. The table has around 54,000 clones, roughly 90% seen once. The sequenced material came from peripheral blood. The receptor source for this set is a human donor in a cohort sampled during active COVID-19.

This chain joins TRBV2 and TRBJ2-5; 10 positions match TRBD2. The CDR3 runs 15 residues. From germline, CDR1 is SNHLY and CDR2 FYNNEI. Germline trimming cut 7 bases from V and 5 bases from J; bases unmatched to any gene: 10. CDR3 DNA: TGTGCCAGCACCCGAGGTCCTAGCGGGAGTGAGACCCAGTACTTC. It yields the protein CASTRGPSGSETQYF. The full variable domain, with the rest looked up from reference TRBV2 and TRBJ2-5, is EPEVTQTPSHQVTQMGQEVILRCVPISNHLYFYWYRQILGQKVEFLVSFYNNEISEKSEIFDDQFSVERPDGSNFTLKIRSTKLEDSAMYFCASTRGPSGSETQYFGPGTRLLVL.

The chain joins TRBV7-2 to TRBJ2-3; tentatively, D is TRBD2 (6 bases). This CDR3 region has 15 residues. Trimming left V 5 bases short and J 5 bases short, with 17 bases between. Germline V gives CDR1 SGHTA, CDR2 FQGNSA. The CDR3 here is CASSRELASIDTQYF. CDR3 bases: TGTGCCAGCAGCCGGGAACTAGCCAGTATAGATACGCAGTATTTT.

The chain uses TRBV6-1 and TRBJ1-3, with a weak D call TRBD1 (5 bases). The V gene's germline CDR1 is MNHNS and CDR2 SASEGT. The CDR3 length is 15 residues. V lost 3 bases and J 0 bases, leaving 9 bases between the germline ends. The CDR3 reads CASSEEGLSGNTIYF. In DNA, the CDR3 is TGTGCCAGCAGTGAGGAGGGACTCTCTGGAAACACCATATATTTT.